This TCR beta chain was documented in a study of identifying expanded T cells in peripheral blood (dated by TCRdb to the late 2010s). At the level of the whole study: Technical replicates were generated by sequencing separate aliquots of the same genomic DNA pool, with four replicates compared pairwise.

TCRbeta CDR3 regions were profiled by bias-controlled multiplex PCR amplification of genomic DNA with the immunoSEQ Assay. Per the original workflow: To quantify the absolute abundance of each unique TCRbeta CDR3 region, the sequences were collapsed and filtered. Differential abundance was tested with two models: a binomial (Fisher-equivalent) model and a beta-binomial model that adds time-dependent variance fitted from healthy donors. Clones with fewer than 5 combined templates were removed, and a clone was called differentially abundant if the clone's Benjamini-Hochberg FDR was below 0.01. Beta-binomial variance was modeled as a function of total template count across the two samples using the form v = (b*log(k)+a)^2. This immuneACCESS table, as held by TCRdb, lists in-frame sequences with V and J called but not all clones. Of the missing ones, under half trace to an unresolved V gene in checked studies; the others have no known cause. V and J calls and clone size come straight from that table; D and trimming were deduced from the DNA. Present in this sample are approximately 100,000 clones, about 87% of which were seen just once. The top ten clonotypes cover roughly 7.6% of the sample.

Points the paper makes about the study in general: Between technical replicates the binomial model flagged roughly 1.1 differentially abundant clones, whereas over about two weeks the binomial model flagged about 15 and over about four weeks 19 to 20. For all healthy donors, the variance in clone template counts between roughly 2-week samples rose significantly as total template count increased. Across all healthy-donor time intervals, the beta-binomial model significantly lowered both the number of clones called differentially abundant and the false-positive rate. The authors expected that over much longer intervals, such as months to years, biological variance in healthy repertoires might increase even further.

This clone was seen only once. Its antigen is currently not known. No base quality values were provided; no much bigger clone lies one nucleotide off. No immune events such as infections were documented for the healthy donors during the collection period. Healthy-donor blood repertoires served as a training cohort to calibrate time-dependent variance in a beta-binomial model of T-cell clone differential abundance. The training cohort was composed of around ten healthy donors, 3 female and 7 male. The donors were between roughly 29 and 65 years old, with an average age of 43 years. Whole blood from each healthy donor was obtained from a commercial supplier and was collected at three time points about two weeks apart. For immunosequencing, genomic DNA was extracted from whole blood that had not been sorted. Reading from cysteine to phenylalanine, the CDR3 counts 15 amino acids. Left in the record is the CDR3 DNA by itself, 45 bases read in frame from the first base. At the junction V is shortened by 11 bases and J by 0 bases, with 19 bases in between. In the germline V gene (reference sequence), CDR1 corresponds to LNHDA and CDR2 to SQIVND.

The sequenced material came from blood. This chain is built from TRBV19 and TRBJ1-1; a confident D gene designation cannot be given. This TCR was sampled from a person between 18 and 75 years old in good health. The DNA is as follows: TGTGCCGCCTCTTCAGGTCGGGGTATGAACACTGAAGCTTTCTTT. It codes for CAASSGRGMNTEAFF.